Reported below is one TCR beta chain. This entry belongs to a study of blood T cell repertoires in COVID-19. Study-wide background: COVID-19 samples collected from the United States, Italy and Spain covered acute and convalescent phases.

Assay used: immunoSEQ multiplex PCR; TCRdb lists only in-frame clones, some missing. Of more than 300,000 clones listed, roughly nine tenths are singletons. With 4 bases removed from V and 0 bases from J, the gap between germline ends came to 11 bases. Germline CDR1 and CDR2: SGHRS and YFSETQ. The length of the CDR3 is 14 residues. Two negative PCRs, clearance, or symptom resolution had been documented for recovered Cohort 3 donors. The source is a woman aged 25 to 39 who had recovered from COVID-19. The rearrangement links TRBV5-1 to TRBJ2-7; D uncertain. The material sequenced was PBMCs or T cells enriched from blood (not recorded which). CDR3 sequence (DNA): TGCGCCAGCAGCCGTATAGTAAGCTCCTACGAGCAGTACTTC. It translates to CASSRIVSSYEQYF.